Listed here are 10 T cell receptor beta chains from one sample, sequenced in a study of T-cell memory formation after mild COVID-19. TCRdb recomputed calls from the 5' RACE reads with MiXCR, one row per CDR3 protein. The sample consists of about 360,000 distinct CDR3 sequences, roughly an eighth of them appearing once. Sequenced: PBMCs or a T cell subset sorted from them (not recorded which). All receptors derive from a man between 18 and 35 years old who had mild COVID-19 (a few samples of this study predate the infection). Cell type and time point are not known.

The V and J genes are TRBV24-1 and TRBJ2-3; D ambiguous. Germline CDR1 is KGHDR and CDR2 is SFDVKD. CDR3 length equals 15 residues. The V end was cut by 8 bases, the J end by 2 bases, with 16 bases between. The chain's CDR3 is CATNPKRQVTDTQYF. The CDR3 DNA is TGTGCCACCAACCCGAAACGGCAGGTCACAGATACGCAGTATTTT.

There are a few counts of this clonotype. This chain joins TRBV29-1 and TRBJ2-5; D ambiguous. Trimming took 0 bases from V and 3 from J, leaving 8 bases between them. Germline V gene data show CDR1 as SQVTM and CDR2 as ANQGSEA. This CDR3 spans 13 amino acids. The CDR3 sequence is CSVEDLGKETQYF. The CDR3 DNA reads TGCAGCGTTGAAGATTTAGGGAAAGAGACCCAGTACTTC. The full variable domain, in which reference TRBV29-1 and TRBJ2-5 provide the parts outside the CDR3, is SAVISQKPSRDICQRGTSLTIQCQVDSQVTMMFWYRQQPGQSLTLIATANQGSEATYESGFVIDKFPISRPNLTFSTLTVSNMSPEDSSIYLCSVEDLGKETQYFGPGTRLLVL.

The chain employs TRBV6-6 and TRBJ2-7; D is undetermined. V gave up 4 bases and J gave up 12 bases, with 16 bases separating them. This CDR3 has 12 amino acids. Germline V gene sequence: CDR1 MNHNY, CDR2 SVGAGI (reference sequence). This CDR3 reads CASSSPESRPYF. The CDR3 DNA reads as TGTGCCAGCAGTTCCCCTGAGAGTCGGCCGTACTTC.

The chain is built from TRBV6-2 or TRBV6-3 and TRBJ2-2, with D tentatively TRBD2 (5 bases). The CDR3 is 18 amino acids. V was shortened by 2 bases and J by 0 bases, with 16 bases between the two germline ends. Germline lookup yields CDR1 MNHEY and CDR2 SVGEGT. The CDR3 region is CASSYVLKDSPNTGELFF. Written as DNA, the CDR3 is TGTGCCAGCAGTTACGTCCTCAAGGACTCACCGAACACCGGGGAGCTGTTTTTT.

The chain is built from TRBV7-9 and TRBJ2-3, with D possibly matching TRBD2 (6 bases). CDR1 SEHNR and CDR2 FQNEAQ come from the germline V gene (reference sequence). This CDR3 has 16 amino acids. The V gene lost 1 base and the J gene lost 0 bases, with 11 bases spanning the gap. This CDR3 reads CASSLGGAVSTDTQYF. The CDR3 DNA reads as TGTGCCAGCAGCTTAGGCGGGGCAGTGAGCACAGATACGCAGTATTTT.

This clonotype has just a few counts. This chain joins TRBV9 and TRBJ2-1; either TRBD1 or TRBD2 may supply D (6 bases each). This CDR3 spans 15 amino acids. Trimming stripped 0 bases from V and 7 bases from J, with 14 bases between. Per germline, CDR1 SGDLS and CDR2 YYNGEE. CDR3 nucleotides: TGTGCCAGCAGCGTAGGTGGGGGCCGGGGGAATGAGCAGTTCTTC. Protein product: CASSVGGGRGNEQFF.

This clonotype was counted only a few times. For the CDR3, the DNA is TGTGCCAGCAGGATTAATAGGGATCGTTCGGAGCAGTACTTC. Its translation is CASRINRDRSEQYF. The chain joins TRBV27 to TRBJ2-7, with D unresolved. Looked up from germline, CDR1 is MNHEY and CDR2 is SMNVEV (reference sequence). CDR3 length equals 14 residues. The V end was cut by 6 bases, the J end by 7 bases, with 19 bases between.

In this sample, this clonotype turned up many times. The V call is TRBV5-1, the J call TRBJ2-2, with D perhaps matching TRBD1 (6 bases). CDR1 is SGHRS and CDR2 is YFSETQ in the germline V gene. Trimming cost V 0 bases and J 7 bases, with 10 bases left between them. CDR3 size: 14 residues. The CDR3 DNA reads TGCGCCAGCAGCTTGGACAGGGAAAACGGGGAGCTGTTTTTT. Protein: CASSLDRENGELFF.

This clonotype was counted a few times. The chain couples TRBV6-2 or TRBV6-3 to TRBJ1-3; TRBD1 matches at 7 bases. CDR1 and CDR2 (germline): MNHEY, SVGEGT. The CDR3 totals 18 residues. Trimming cost V 0 bases and J 0 bases; bases outside gene matches: 8. The CDR3 region is CASSYSGSGQTSGNTIYF. As DNA, the CDR3 is TGTGCCAGCAGTTACTCGGGATCGGGACAGACCTCTGGAAACACCATATATTTT.

This clonotype was observed a handful of times. The chain recombines TRBV12-3 or TRBV12-4 with TRBJ1-2; TRBD1 agrees at 7 bases. V was clipped by 7 bases and J by 3 bases; unmatched bases: 8. The CDR3 loop spans 14 amino acids. The CDR3 region has the DNA TGTGCCAGCACCTACAGGGGTGGATACTATGGCTACACCTTC. Translating gives CASTYRGGYYGYTF.